These 23 T cell receptor beta chains originate from one sample sequenced in a study of cytomegalovirus exposure and HLA in healthy donors. Primers for the PCR totalled 60 Vbeta and 13 Jbeta. Profiled with immunoSEQ multiplex PCR; TCRdb holds only in-frame clones, not every one. This table has 150,000 to 200,000 clones, about 74% appearing once. Material: PBMCs. The receptor set was obtained from a male donor in good health and CMV-seronegative.

The V gene is TRBV13, the J gene TRBJ1-1, with 8 bases matching TRBD1. The CDR3 loop spans 16 amino acids. The junction had 13 bases not matched to a gene; V was cut back by 4 bases and J by 6 bases. In germline, CDR1 is PRHDT, CDR2 FYEKMQ (reference sequence). CDR3 amino acids: CASSSLFGQGKSEAFF. CDR3 bases: TGTGCCAGCAGCTCCCTCTTCGGACAGGGAAAGTCTGAAGCTTTCTTT.

V is TRBV7-2 and J is TRBJ2-7; D may be TRBD2 (6 bases). Trimming pared 0 bases from V and 4 bases from J, leaving 16 bases between. The CDR3 sequence is 16 residues long. From germline, CDR1 is SGHTA and CDR2 FQGNSA. The CDR3 reads CASSLALSGGIYEQYF. CDR3 DNA: TGTGCCAGCAGCTTAGCGCTGAGCGGCGGGATTTACGAGCAGTACTTC.

V is TRBV4-2 and J is TRBJ1-2, with TRBD1 identical over 8 bases. The junction had 8 bases not matched to a gene; V was cut back by 1 base and J by 7 bases. The CDR3 has 15 amino acids. Germline CDR1 is LGHNA and CDR2 is YNFKEQ. The CDR3 DNA reads as TGTGCCAGCAGCCAAGGGCTACAGGGGGTAGGTGGCTACACCTTC. It is translated as CASSQGLQGVGGYTF.

This clone was seen a few times. The chain combines TRBV11-2 with TRBJ1-2, with D perhaps matching TRBD1 (6 bases). From germline, CDR1 is SGHAT and CDR2 FQNNGV. Between the trimmed V and J ends, which lost 5 bases and 1 base, there was a span of 17 bases. The CDR3 spans 16 residues. The CDR3 protein is CASSLSRGPLNYGYTF. The DNA of the CDR3 is TGTGCCAGCAGCCTTTCCAGGGGACCCCTTAACTATGGCTACACCTTC.

V is TRBV18 and J is TRBJ2-1; D is perhaps TRBD1 (5 bases). V was pared by 3 bases and J by 3 bases, with 9 bases between. The CDR3 contains 14 residues. Looked up from germline, CDR1 is KGHSH and CDR2 is LQKENI. CDR3 amino acids: CASSPSRDYNEQFF. DNA for the CDR3: TGTGCCAGCTCACCCAGCAGGGACTACAATGAGCAGTTCTTC. Filled out from reference TRBV18 and TRBJ2-1, the complete variable domain reads NAGVMQNPRHLVRRRGQEARLRCSPMKGHSHVYWYRQLPEEGLKFMVYLQKENIIDESGMPKERFSAEFPKEGPSILRIQQVVRGDSAAYFCASSPSRDYNEQFFGPGTRLTVL.

J is TRBJ2-2 and V is TRBV11-2; D perhaps matches TRBD2 (6 bases). The CDR3 spans 15 residues. The V end lost 3 bases, the J end lost 4 bases, and 12 bases lay between the germline ends. CDR1 and CDR2 (germline): SGHAT, FQNNGV. CDR3 in amino acids: CASSFSGVSTGELFF. CDR3 bases: TGTGCCAGCAGCTTTTCGGGAGTAAGCACCGGGGAGCTGTTTTTT. Based on the CDR3 plus reference TRBV11-2 and TRBJ2-2, the full variable domain is EAGVAQSPRYKIIEKRQSVAFWCNPISGHATLYWYQQILGQGPKLLIQFQNNGVVDDSQLPKDRFSAERLKGVDSTLKIQPAKLEDSAVYLCASSFSGVSTGELFFGEGSRLTVL.

This clone is a singleton in its sample. CDR3 coding DNA: TGTGCCAGCAGTTTAGTGGGACAGGGGAACTTTGAGCAGTTCTTC. This translates into CASSLVGQGNFEQFF. V usage is TRBV27 and J usage is TRBJ2-1; 10 positions match TRBD1. With V trimmed by 2 bases and J by 9 bases, 7 bases remained unmatched. The CDR3 is made up of 15 amino acids. Germline V gene lookup returns CDR1 MNHEY and CDR2 SMNVEV (reference sequence).

This clone was picked up a small number of times. The chain is built from TRBV29-1 and TRBJ2-3; 7 bases match TRBD2. CDR3 size: 13 residues. Germline V gene lookup returns CDR1 SQVTM and CDR2 ANQGSEA. V shed 3 bases, J shed 7 bases, and the junction held 7 bases outside the gene matches. CDR3 residues: CSVEGGSTYTQYF. In nucleotides, the CDR3 is TGCAGCGTTGAGGGAGGGAGTACGTATACGCAGTATTTT.

This chain uses TRBV19 with TRBJ1-1; D may be TRBD1 (6 bases). Trimming left V 5 bases short and J 0 bases short, with 16 bases between. CDR3 size: 16 residues. Germline V CDR1 and CDR2: LNHDA, SQIVND (reference sequence). The CDR3 loop reads CASSPRGGAMNTEAFF. CDR3 nucleotides: TGTGCCAGTAGTCCCCGAGGGGGGGCGATGAACACTGAAGCTTTCTTT.

V and J are TRBV28 and TRBJ1-2, with TRBD1 matching over 9 bases. The germline CDR1 and CDR2 sequences are MDHEN and SYDVKM. CDR3 length equals 14 residues. V shed 6 bases and J 7 bases; nucleotides not matched to a gene: 9. As DNA, the CDR3 is TGTGCCAGCAGGAGTACAGGGGGCTCCGTTGGCTACACCTTC. It yields the protein CASRSTGGSVGYTF.

The chain has TRBV28 and TRBJ1-2; D is unresolved. CDR1 and CDR2 from the germline V gene are MDHEN and SYDVKM. This CDR3 spans 14 amino acids. Trimming removed 1 base from V and 8 bases from J, with 14 bases in between. In nucleotides, the CDR3 is TGTGCCAGCAGTTTATACGGGGTATTCCAAGGCTACACCTTC. It specifies CASSLYGVFQGYTF.

The chain has TRBV4-2 and TRBJ2-1, with D possibly matching TRBD2 (7 bases). The V end lost 0 bases, the J end lost 8 bases, and 20 bases lay between the germline ends. The CDR3 runs 17 residues. Germline CDR1 reads LGHNA; CDR2 reads YNFKEQ. CDR3 sequence (DNA): TGTGCCAGCAGCCAAGATGAACGAGGGGGGGCCTTAGATGAGCAGTTCTTC. This gives the protein CASSQDERGGALDEQFF.

The V gene is TRBV30, the J gene TRBJ2-5, with a tentative D call TRBD1 (7 bases). Germline assignment: CDR1 GTSNPN and CDR2 SVGIG (reference sequence). Trimming stripped 1 base from V and 0 bases from J, with 12 bases between. CDR3 length: 15 residues. CDR3 in DNA: TGTGCCTGGAGTGCCCCAGGGGGGTACCAAGAGACCCAGTACTTC. As protein: CAWSAPGGYQETQYF.

The chain joins TRBV7-2 to TRBJ1-5; perhaps TRBD1 as D (6 bases). V was cut by 2 bases and J by 3 bases, with 17 bases left in between. This CDR3 contains 17 residues. In germline, CDR1 is SGHTA, CDR2 FQGNSA. The CDR3 protein is CASSLWVGGQINQPQHF. DNA for the CDR3: TGTGCCAGCAGCTTATGGGTAGGCGGACAGATCAATCAGCCCCAGCATTTT.

The chain links TRBV7-9 to TRBJ2-7, with a weak D call TRBD2 (5 bases). V dropped 1 base and J dropped 2 bases, with 9 bases sitting between them. Germline V gene data show CDR1 as SEHNR and CDR2 as FQNEAQ (reference sequence). The CDR3 contains 14 residues. This CDR3 is CASSLDLTTYEQYF. CDR3 bases: TGTGCCAGCAGCTTAGACTTGACTACCTACGAGCAGTACTTC.

This clone was detected a few times. The chain is built from TRBV30 and TRBJ2-3; 9 nucleotides agree with TRBD2. The V gene's germline CDR1 is GTSNPN and CDR2 SVGIG (reference sequence). This CDR3 spans 15 amino acids. V shed 5 bases and J 2 bases; nucleotides not matched to a gene: 8. The CDR3 sequence is CAWVSLAGYTDTQYF. As DNA, the CDR3 is TGTGCCTGGGTGTCCCTAGCGGGGTACACAGATACGCAGTATTTT.

The rearrangement uses TRBV21-1 and TRBJ1-1. TRBV21-1 is an annotated pseudogene. CDR3 length equals 15 residues. This CDR3 reads CASSKVEVRNTEAFF. In DNA, the CDR3 is TGTGCCAGCAGCAAAGTAGAGGTCCGGAACACTGAAGCTTTCTTT.

The genes are TRBV7-2 and TRBJ1-2; 7 bases map to TRBD1. Trimming removed 3 bases from V and 4 bases from J; junction bases left unmatched: 11. Germline loops: CDR1 SGHTA, CDR2 FQGNSA. The CDR3 is 16 amino acids. CDR3 in DNA: TGTGCCAGCAGCTTGGAACGGATCGGGGACAGCTATGGCTACACCTTC. Translation: CASSLERIGDSYGYTF.

The chain couples TRBV18 to TRBJ1-1, with a weak D call TRBD1 (6 bases). CDR1 is KGHSH, CDR2 LQKENI, per germline. CDR3 length: 15 residues. V was clipped by 4 bases and J by 1 base, with 13 bases between them. The CDR3 DNA reads TGTGCCAGCTCACGGGGACAACTGGAGAACACTGAAGCTTTCTTT. It codes for CASSRGQLENTEAFF.

The chain employs TRBV20-1 and TRBJ1-4, with a tentative D call TRBD1 (5 bases). Trimming removed 8 bases at V and 8 bases at J, with 12 bases between. From germline, CDR1 is DFQATT and CDR2 SNEGSKA (reference sequence). This CDR3 region has 11 residues. The CDR3 loop is CSLFGGEKLFF. The CDR3 nucleotides are TGCAGTCTCTTTGGGGGGGAAAAACTGTTTTTT.

The chain is built from TRBV28 and TRBJ2-7; 10 positions match TRBD2. Per germline, CDR1 MDHEN and CDR2 SYDVKM. The CDR3 loop spans 15 amino acids. The J segment lost 1 base and the V segment lost 8 bases, leaving 8 bases of the junction unmatched. The CDR3 coding sequence is TGTGCCAGCGCGAAGACTAGCGGGCAGTCCTACGAGCAGTACTTC. This encodes CASAKTSGQSYEQYF.

In this sample, this clone turned up once. CDR3 sequence reads: CATSRGRLGGPIGQPQHF. CDR3 in DNA: TGTGCCACCAGCAGAGGGAGGCTGGGAGGGCCGATCGGTCAGCCCCAGCATTTT. The V gene is TRBV15, the J gene TRBJ1-5; no clear D gene. The germline V gene encodes CDR1 LNHNV and CDR2 YYDKDF (reference sequence). Trimming left V 1 base short and J 6 bases short, with 22 bases between. The CDR3 loop spans 18 amino acids. The variable domain in full, with the rest retrieved from reference TRBV15 and TRBJ1-5, is DAMVIQNPRYQVTQFGKPVTLSCSQTLNHNVMYWYQQKSSQAPKLLFHYYDKDFNNEADTPDNFQSRRPNTSFCFLDIRSPGLGDTAMYLCATSRGRLGGPIGQPQHFGDGTRLSIL.

The chain joins TRBV7-9 to TRBJ1-4, with 9 bases that match TRBD1. Germline CDR1 is SEHNR and CDR2 is FQNEAQ (reference sequence). Losses at the gene ends were 11 bases for V and 5 bases for J; bases not matched to a gene: 3. The CDR3 spans 12 residues. CDR3 amino acids: CAVGTGNEKLFF. CDR3 bases: TGTGCCGTAGGGACAGGGAATGAAAAACTGTTTTTT.